This T cell receptor (beta chain) was observed in a study of tumor and adjacent non-tumor tissue in lung cancer (dated by TCRdb to 2017 to 2018). Regarding the complete study: The cohort included approximately 13 adenocarcinoma, 2 squamous cell carcinoma and 1 small cell lung cancer patients. The roughly 15 patients were aged roughly 30 to 85 years, included about 10 men and 5 women, and had TNM stage I to III disease. In total, sequencing yielded 125,075,908 productive TCRbeta reads, which works out to an average of about 4 million reads per sample. Using bulk TCRbeta repertoires from under 17 lung cancer patients, the study set lung tumor tissue side by side with matched distant non-tumor lung tissue. For each patient, one tumor sample and one normal lung sample were taken, giving under 35 paired specimens that underwent TCRbeta CDR3 sequencing.

This clonotype is a singleton in its sample. Its antigen has not been determined. No quality values exist for individual bases; no much larger clone is one base distant. On its own, one read is weak support. RNA was isolated from bulk unsorted tissue, and RNA quality was assessed with a NanoDrop ND-1000 and an Agilent 2100. Normal lung samples were distant non-tumor tissue taken more than 3 cm from the tumor edge. Donors were newly diagnosed lung cancer patients admitted for thoracic surgery in China between August and November 2014, without prior chemotherapy. Patients who had received previous radiotherapy or chemotherapy, or who had another concurrent cancer, were excluded from the study. Surgical tissue pieces of roughly 1-2 cm3 were preserved in RNAlater solution and stored at -80 °C until use. The germline V end is reduced by 2 bases and the J end by 8 bases; junction bases left unmatched: 25. Measured from the cysteine to the phenylalanine, the CDR3 is 20 residues long. The only DNA kept is the CDR3, 60 bases in frame from the first base.

General conclusions and limits of the study: Tumor tissue showed significantly higher TCR diversity (inverse Simpson) than normal lung tissue, at about 400 vs 150 (P = 0.0075, Mann-Whitney U test). Only approximately 14 patients were included in the cohort, and the need for larger samples and more detailed clinical data was noted by the authors. The top 100 clones made up a significantly larger cumulative share of the repertoire in normal lung than in tumor tissue. Peripheral blood was not sequenced, so blood TCRbeta repertoires were not examined in the lung cancer patients of the study. The methods do not name the sequencing platform or mention unique molecular identifiers. Significantly higher TCR diversity was found in younger patients, and higher tumor TCR diversity was associated with shorter overall and disease-free survival.

Library construction relied on multiplex PCR. Reads for this sample came from an Illumina HiSeq 2500. TCRbeta libraries were built by three rounds of nested PCR using primers (Table S4), following protocols modified from ARM-PCR. PCR products of 200-500 bp were gel-excised and purified with the QIAquick gel extraction kit before sequencing. In the authors' own workflow: Reads were cleaned using Trimmomatic, were merged into complete CDR3 sequences using FLASH, and were assigned to V(D)J germline segments using MiTCR. VDJtools was used to compute clonal diversity as the inverse Simpson's index. In-frame sequences lacking a premature stop codon were counted as productive reads. The public reads were reanalyzed by TCRdb: fastp trimming at Q25, MiXCR alignment, in-frame beta chains only. Each entry is one CDR3 protein sequence, shown with its most common DNA and genes. It is TCRdb's table, rather than the study itself, that gives the V and J calls and clone size. Here the sample has over 100,000 distinct CDR3 sequences; under 65% occur a single time. The top ten clones comprise 15% to 20% of the sample.

The chain was built from TRBV12-3 or TRBV12-4 and TRBJ1-1; TRBD1 lines up with 8 middle nucleotides. Sequences were obtained from distant non-tumor lung tissue. The TCR comes from a man in his sixties with non-small cell lung cancer. The CDR3 is CASSLWWSRGRLPMNAEAFF. The nucleotide sequence reads as follows: TGTGCCAGCAGTTTATGGTGGAGCAGGGGGCGCTTACCCATGAACGCCGAAGCTTTCTTT.